The entry below gives a single TCR beta chain sequence along with its context. No antigen is known for it. The data were produced by immunoSEQ multiplex PCR, yet TCRdb's version contains in-frame clones alone and is incomplete. The sample consists of under 100,000 clones, around 85% of them appearing once. The data were obtained in a study of T cell responses to AZD1222 COVID-19 vaccine. Study observations and caveats: Baseline serostatus was positive in only six AZD1222 recipients. Dominant CD4 TCR responses targeted spike regions 160-218 and 743-854.

Germline assignment: CDR1 LNHDA and CDR2 SQIVND (reference sequence). The CDR3 is 16 amino acids. V lost 3 bases, J lost 7 bases, and 9 bases stayed unmatched. This chain connects TRBV19 to TRBJ1-6; 7 bases align to TRBD1. This specimen consisted of peripheral blood, obtained 28 days after the second AZD1222 dose. This TCR derives from an adult who received the AZD1222 COVID-19 vaccine. DNA for the CDR3: TGTGCCAGTAGTATGGTGCAGGGGGGCGGAAATTCACCCCTCCACTTT. As protein: CASSMVQGGGNSPLHF.